This TCR beta chain derives from a study of blood T cell repertoires in COVID-19. Study-wide context: Sites across the United States, Italy and Spain contributed samples from acute and convalescent COVID-19.

TCRdb keeps only in-frame clones here, not all; method: immunoSEQ multiplex PCR. This sample carries nearly 200,000 clones, around four fifths of them seen once, and the ten largest clones take roughly 4.6%. Germline CDR1 and CDR2: MNHEY and SVGAGI. The CDR3 consists of 16 residues. The V gene lost 2 bases and the J gene lost 9 bases, with 17 bases spanning the gap. The sequenced sample was peripheral blood. The sequence derives from a woman between 65 and 79 years old with active or convalescent COVID-19. V is TRBV6-5 and J is TRBJ1-6, with D uncertain. Written as DNA, the CDR3 is TGTGCCAGCAGTTACGACGGTGCCCTCACTAGTTCACCCCTCCACTTT. Protein product: CASSYDGALTSSPLHF.